Detailed here is one T cell receptor (beta chain). Generated by immunoSEQ multiplex PCR, the TCRdb table keeps only in-frame clones and is missing some. The table lists 270,000 or so clones, 89% of them singletons. Germline V gene sequence: CDR1 LNHDA, CDR2 SQIVND (reference sequence). V lost 7 bases, J lost 3 bases, and 12 bases lay in between. This CDR3 contains 13 residues. These data belong to a study of blood T cell repertoires in COVID-19. On the study more broadly: Acute and convalescent COVID-19 samples came from the United States, Italy and Spain. Sources were T cells, B-cell-depleted T cells, or PBMCs; the material itself was cDNA or gDNA.

The sequenced sample was peripheral blood. The chain carries TRBV19 and TRBJ1-1; a possible D gene is TRBD1 (6 bases). The TCR originated in a woman under 40 with COVID-19, enrolled during active disease. In DNA form, the CDR3 reads TGTGCCAGTAACTGGCCAGGGGACACTGAAGCTTTCTTT. Its protein product is CASNWPGDTEAFF.